These 23 T cell receptor beta chains originate from one sample sequenced in a study of blood T cell repertoires in COVID-19 (dated by TCRdb to 2020 to 2021). The method behind the library was the immunoSEQ multiplex PCR assay. TCRdb took over this immuneACCESS table, retaining in-frame rearrangements with V and J assigned. Such tables are incomplete; in checked studies, under half of the missing clones stem from an unresolved V gene, and the remainder is unexplained. The sample contains just over 650,000 clones, approximately 90% of them found a single time. Under 0.3% of the sample is held by the ten biggest clonotypes. The sequencing input was peripheral blood. The receptor source for this set is a woman under 30 with acute or convalescent COVID-19.

The rearrangement joins TRBV29-1 to TRBJ2-3; a weak D match, TRBD2 (7 bases). The V gene's germline CDR1 is SQVTM and CDR2 ANQGSEA. There are 14 residues in the CDR3. Trimming left V 7 bases short and J 5 bases short, with 19 bases between. The CDR3, as DNA: TGCAGCGCCGAGTCGAGGGGGGGCGTAGATACGCAGTATTTT. Translated: CSAESRGGVDTQYF.

V usage is TRBV12-3 or TRBV12-4 and J usage is TRBJ2-3, with D perhaps matching TRBD2 (6 bases). Trimming removed 7 bases at V and 4 bases at J, with 12 bases between. This CDR3 is built from 13 residues. CDR3 sequence: CASIRGVADTQYF. The CDR3 DNA follows: TGTGCCAGCATTCGCGGGGTTGCAGATACGCAGTATTTT.

The chain recombines TRBV6-5 with TRBJ2-3; the match to TRBD2 covers 9 bases. V gave up 10 bases and J gave up 4 bases; unmatched junction bases: 9. CDR1 and CDR2 (germline): MNHEY, SVGAGI. The CDR3 is 14 residues long. The CDR3 sequence is CATKAGGSADTQYF. The CDR3 DNA is TGTGCCACAAAGGCGGGGGGGTCGGCAGATACGCAGTATTTT.

The rearrangement joins TRBV4-3 to TRBJ1-6; 8 bases are shared with TRBD1. Germline loops: CDR1 LGHNA, CDR2 YSLEER. Trimming at V came to 3 bases and at J to 10 bases, leaving 8 bases not matched to a gene. This CDR3 contains 15 residues. CDR3: CASSQVGQGGSPLHF. The CDR3, as DNA: TGCGCCAGCAGCCAGGTAGGACAGGGAGGATCACCCCTCCACTTT.

The chain is built from TRBV24-1 and TRBJ1-1, with D possibly TRBD1 on 5 matching bases. The CDR3 is 14 residues long. V lost 2 bases to trimming and J lost 4 bases, with 10 bases between them. The germline V gene encodes CDR1 KGHDR and CDR2 SFDVKD. The CDR3 is CATSDSWGGTEAFF. The DNA of the CDR3 is TGTGCCACCAGTGATTCCTGGGGGGGCACTGAAGCTTTCTTT.

The genes are TRBV3-1 (or the pseudogene TRBV3-2) and TRBJ2-1; D unresolved. Deletions cut 3 bases from V and 5 bases from J, with 14 bases between. The CDR3 contains 15 residues. Per the germline V gene, CDR1 is LGHDT and CDR2 is YNNKEL (reference sequence). The CDR3 loop is CASSHNRVHDNEQFF. CDR3 DNA: TGTGCCAGCAGCCACAATAGAGTGCACGACAATGAGCAGTTCTTC.

The CDR3 reads CASSLHRNTEAFF. DNA of the CDR3: TGTGCCAGCAGCTTACACAGGAACACTGAAGCTTTCTTT. The V call is TRBV7-7, the J call TRBJ1-1; D is unclear. Germline lookup yields CDR1 SSHAT and CDR2 FNYEAQ (reference sequence). V dropped 2 bases and J dropped 1 base, with 5 bases sitting between them. The CDR3 runs to 13 residues. The variable domain in full, completed from reference TRBV7-7 and TRBJ1-1, reads GAGVSQSPRYKVTKRGQDVTLRCDPISSHATLYWYQQALGQGPEFLTYFNYEAQPDKSGLPSDRFSAERPEGSISTLTIQRTEQRDSAMYRCASSLHRNTEAFFGQGTRLTVV.

This clone was seen more than once but under ten times. The genes are TRBV24-1 and TRBJ2-2; 10 bases line up with TRBD2. Germline trimming cut 5 bases from V and 4 bases from J; bases unmatched to any gene: 3. The CDR3 has 15 residues. Germline values: CDR1 KGHDR, CDR2 SFDVKD. In nucleotides, the CDR3 is TGTGCCACCAGTGCTCTAGCGGGGGTCACCGGGGAGCTGTTTTTT. Translated, it gives CATSALAGVTGELFF.

The rearrangement links TRBV18 to TRBJ1-1, with TRBD1 matching over 9 bases. Trimming cost V 4 bases and J 6 bases; bases outside gene matches: 3. The germline V gene encodes CDR1 KGHSH and CDR2 LQKENI. The CDR3 extends over 13 amino acids. This CDR3 reads CASSQGQGPEAFF. CDR3 sequence (DNA): TGTGCCAGCTCACAGGGACAGGGACCTGAAGCTTTCTTT. The complete variable domain, with remaining parts taken from reference TRBV18 and TRBJ1-1, reads NAGVMQNPRHLVRRRGQEARLRCSPMKGHSHVYWYRQLPEEGLKFMVYLQKENIIDESGMPKERFSAEFPKEGPSILRIQQVVRGDSAAYFCASSQGQGPEAFFGQGTRLTVV.

The CDR3 region is CASSLERGTEAFF. For the CDR3, the DNA is TGTGCCAGCAGCTTAGAGCGCGGGACTGAAGCTTTCTTT. The chain couples TRBV11-2 to TRBJ1-1; no clear D. The V gene lost 0 bases and the J gene lost 5 bases, with 7 bases spanning the gap. CDR3 length: 13 residues. The germline CDR1 and CDR2 sequences are SGHAT and FQNNGV.

This chain joins TRBV5-4 and TRBJ2-1, with a tentative D call TRBD2 (5 bases). Between the trimmed V and J ends, which lost 1 base and 3 bases, there was a span of 11 bases. The V gene's germline CDR1 is SGHNT and CDR2 YYREEE (reference sequence). This CDR3 is built from 15 residues. The CDR3 spells CASSLMVLGYNEQFF. CDR3 in DNA: TGTGCCAGCAGCTTGATGGTACTAGGCTACAATGAGCAGTTCTTC. The whole variable domain, remainder taken from reference TRBV5-4 and TRBJ2-1, is ETGVTQSPTHLIKTRGQQVTLRCSSQSGHNTVSWYQQALGQGPQFIFQYYREEENGRGNFPPRFSGLQFPNYSSELNVNALELDDSALYLCASSLMVLGYNEQFFGPGTRLTVL.

The chain joins TRBV2 to TRBJ1-5; D gene ambiguous. This CDR3 has 13 amino acids. Trimming took off 8 bases at V and 6 bases at J, with 14 bases between the two ends. Germline CDR1 SNHLY, CDR2 FYNNEI. The CDR3 is CASAMGEGQPQHF. The CDR3 DNA reads as TGTGCCAGCGCCATGGGAGAGGGTCAGCCCCAGCATTTT.

V usage is TRBV7-9 and J usage is TRBJ1-1; TRBD1 matches at 9 bases. The CDR3 is 16 amino acids. Germline trimming cut 6 bases from V and 5 bases from J; bases unmatched to any gene: 13. Germline-derived CDR1 and CDR2 are SEHNR and FQNEAQ (reference sequence). The DNA for the CDR3 is TGTGCCAGCAGGCCGTTTCCGGGACAGGGAAGGACTGAAGCTTTCTTT. As protein: CASRPFPGQGRTEAFF.

In nucleotides, the CDR3 is TGTGCCAGCAGTATACAGGGGGGGGCTGGTGAAGCTTTCTTT. Translating it yields CASSIQGGAGEAFF. The chain is built from TRBV27 and TRBJ1-1, with 8 bases fitting TRBD1. The J segment lost 7 bases and the V segment lost 5 bases, leaving 9 bases of the junction unmatched. The CDR3 runs to 14 residues. CDR1 and CDR2 (germline): MNHEY, SMNVEV (reference sequence).

The chain employs TRBV10-1 and TRBJ1-1, with a possible D match to TRBD1 (6 bases). In germline, CDR1 is WNHNN, CDR2 SYGVQD (reference sequence). V was pared by 6 bases and J by 5 bases, with 19 bases between. The CDR3 has 15 amino acids. The CDR3 nucleotides are TGCGCCAGCAGATACCAACAGGGAAGAGGGACTGAAGCTTTCTTT. Protein sequence: CASRYQQGRGTEAFF.

This clone was recorded only once. This chain connects TRBV20-1 to TRBJ2-7; TRBD2 matches 9 bases. The CDR3 is 16 amino acids. Germline V lookup: CDR1 DFQATT, CDR2 SNEGSKA (reference sequence). V shed 3 bases, J shed 5 bases, and the junction held 14 bases outside the gene matches. CDR3 bases: TGCAGTGCTAGTCAAGTTGCGGGGGGGCCGAGAAACGAGCAGTACTTC. Encoded protein: CSASQVAGGPRNEQYF.

The gene calls are TRBV5-1 and TRBJ1-2, with a tentative D call TRBD1 (6 bases). The CDR3 is made up of 15 amino acids. Trimming took off 3 bases at V and 2 bases at J, with 14 bases between the two ends. Germline-derived CDR1 and CDR2 are SGHRS and YFSETQ. CDR3 DNA sequence: TGCGCCAGCAGCTGGGGGGGCGACAAAAACTATGGCTACACCTTC. It is translated as CASSWGGDKNYGYTF.

This rearrangement joins TRBV7-2 to TRBJ1-6; no definite D call. CDR1 is SGHTA and CDR2 is FQGNSA in the germline V gene. The CDR3 has 17 amino acids. V lost 5 bases, J lost 0 bases, and 14 bases lay in between. The CDR3 protein is CASSPVGVLSYNSPLHF. CDR3 nucleotides: TGTGCCAGCAGCCCGGTGGGCGTCCTCTCCTATAATTCACCCCTCCACTTT.

The V call is TRBV18, the J call TRBJ1-2; 10 bases line up with TRBD1. The CDR3 is made up of 14 amino acids. The ends lost 8 bases at V and 0 bases at J; junction bases unmatched: 3. CDR1 and CDR2 (germline): KGHSH, LQKENI. The CDR3 nucleotides read TGTGCCAGCCGGACAGGGGGAGCTAACTATGGCTACACCTTC. It yields the protein CASRTGGANYGYTF.

The chain recombines TRBV7-3 with TRBJ2-3; tentatively, D is TRBD2 (6 bases). The V gene lost 3 bases and the J gene lost 3 bases, with 13 bases spanning the gap. Germline lookup yields CDR1 SGHTA and CDR2 FQGTGA. The CDR3 is made up of 15 amino acids. Written as DNA, the CDR3 is TGTGCCAGCAGCTTTGCGGGGTCCTCGACAGATACGCAGTATTTT. Its translation: CASSFAGSSTDTQYF.

The chain couples TRBV12-3 or TRBV12-4 to TRBJ2-1, with D perhaps TRBD2 (5 bases). This CDR3 region has 12 residues. Deletions cut 8 bases from V and 5 bases from J, with 10 bases between. The DNA for the CDR3 is TGTGCCAGCGGAGGTGGTAACAATGAGCAGTTCTTC. This codes for CASGGGNNEQFF.

This clone was picked up a small number of times. CDR3 sequence reads: CASSPWYLNRSFF. The DNA of the CDR3 is TGTGCCAGCAGCCCCTGGTATTTAAATAGATCTTTCTTT. V and J are TRBV11-2 and TRBJ1-1; D is undetermined. Germline V gene sequence: CDR1 SGHAT, CDR2 FQNNGV. The CDR3 covers 13 residues. V gave up 5 bases and J gave up 12 bases, with 19 bases separating them. The full variable domain, rest sourced from reference TRBV11-2 and TRBJ1-1, is EAGVAQSPRYKIIEKRQSVAFWCNPISGHATLYWYQQILGQGPKLLIQFQNNGVVDDSQLPKDRFSAERLKGVDSTLKIQPAKLEDSAVYLCASSPWYLNRSFFGQGTRLTVV.

This rearrangement joins TRBV7-8 to TRBJ2-1, with TRBD1 matching over 8 bases. This CDR3 spans 15 amino acids. Germline V CDR1 and CDR2: SGHVS, FQNEAQ. The V segment lost 1 base and the J segment 3 bases; nucleotides outside the gene matches: 2. The CDR3 DNA reads as TGTGCCAGCAGCTTAGAGGACAGGGTCTACAATGAGCAGTTCTTC. It translates to CASSLEDRVYNEQFF.